A selection of T cell receptor beta chains follows, all from one sample in a study of blood T cell repertoires in COVID-19. Measured with immunoSEQ multiplex PCR; TCRdb has only the in-frame clones, and not every one. The data contain roughly 200,000 clones, approximately 84% of them singletons. The sequenced sample was peripheral blood. The receptors derive from an older man with acute or convalescent COVID-19. Both conserved end residues are part of each CDR3. A D gene is named only where the DNA matches it firmly. Size is omitted from some rows. Given values are once, few, many or a class for expanded clones.

V: TRBV5-6
size: -
D: -
J: TRBJ2-3
DNA: TGTGCCAGCAGCTTGCCCGCAGGGAGGACAGATACGCAGTATTTT
CDR3: CASSLPAGRTDTQYF

V: TRBV5-1
size: few
D: -
J: TRBJ2-2
DNA: TGCGCCAGCAGCTTGAGGGGCGGGGCCATCAACACCGGGGAGCTGTTTTTT
CDR3: CASSLRGGAINTGELFF

V: TRBV30
size: -
D: TRBD2
J: TRBJ2-2
DNA: TGTGCCTGGAGTGGGGCTAGCGGGAGGTCGGGGGAGCTGTTTTTT
CDR3: CAWSGASGRSGELFF

V: TRBV5-1
size: -
D: -
J: TRBJ1-5
DNA: TGCGCCAGCAGCACGATTCCGGATCAGCCCCAGCATTTT
CDR3: CASSTIPDQPQHF

V: TRBV19
size: -
D: TRBD1
J: TRBJ1-4
DNA: TGTGCCAGTTCGAGACAGGGTAATGAAAAACTGTTTTTT
CDR3: CASSRQGNEKLFF

V: TRBV7-2
size: -
D: TRBD2
J: TRBJ2-3
DNA: TGTGCCAGCAGCTTCGCTAGCGGGAGGGCCTTGGATACGCAGTATTTT
CDR3: CASSFASGRALDTQYF

V: TRBV24-1
size: few
D: -
J: TRBJ1-2
DNA: TGTGCCACCAGTGATTTCCGGAGAAACTATGGCTACACCTTC
CDR3: CATSDFRRNYGYTF

V: TRBV18
size: -
D: TRBD1
J: TRBJ2-1
DNA: TGTGCCAGCTCCCGAGAAGGGGACAGGGGATACAATGAGCAGTTCTTC
CDR3: CASSREGDRGYNEQFF

V: TRBV19
size: -
D: TRBD1
J: TRBJ1-2
DNA: TGTGCCAGTATCGAGAGGGACAGTCGGTATGGCTACACCTTC
CDR3: CASIERDSRYGYTF

V: TRBV4-2
size: -
D: -
J: TRBJ2-3
DNA: TGTGCCAGCAGCCCCAGGTCAGGGGCAGATACGCAGTATTTT
CDR3: CASSPRSGADTQYF

V: TRBV5-1
size: -
D: -
J: TRBJ2-1
DNA: TGCGCCAGCAGCTTGGCCGTGTCTCCCGAGCAGTTCTTC
CDR3: CASSLAVSPEQFF

V: TRBV11-3
size: -
D: TRBD2
J: TRBJ2-5
DNA: TGTGCCAGCAGCAATCCCCTAGCGGCAGGGCAAGAGACCCAGTACTTC
CDR3: CASSNPLAAGQETQYF

V: TRBV7-2
size: -
D: -
J: TRBJ2-1
DNA: TGTGCCAGCAGCACTGGACAGCCATACAATGAGCAGTTCTTC
CDR3: CASSTGQPYNEQFF

V: TRBV3-1/TRBV3-2
size: -
D: TRBD2
J: TRBJ2-1
DNA: TGTGCCAGCAGCCAGAGCGGGGGTTACAATGAGCAGTTCTTC
CDR3: CASSQSGGYNEQFF

V: TRBV7-9
size: -
D: TRBD1
J: TRBJ1-1
DNA: TGTGCCAGCAGCTCCAGGGGGCGAAACACTGAAGCTTTCTTT
CDR3: CASSSRGRNTEAFF

V: TRBV24-1
size: -
D: -
J: TRBJ2-1
DNA: TGTGCCACCAGTGATGCGTTGCCGTACAATGAGCAGTTCTTC
CDR3: CATSDALPYNEQFF

V: TRBV18
size: -
D: -
J: TRBJ1-4
DNA: TGTGCCAGCTCACCGGGAGCAACTAATGAAAAACTGTTTTTT
CDR3: CASSPGATNEKLFF

V: TRBV9
size: -
D: -
J: TRBJ1-1
DNA: TGTGCCAGCAGCGTAGGGATGGGACAGAACACTGAAGCTTTCTTT
CDR3: CASSVGMGQNTEAFF

V: TRBV19
size: -
D: -
J: TRBJ1-6
DNA: TGTGCCAGTAGCGAGGGCAGTTACAGAGGCAATTCACCCCTCCACTTT
CDR3: CASSEGSYRGNSPLHF

V: TRBV19
size: -
D: TRBD1
J: TRBJ2-7
DNA: TGTGCCAGTAGAGGAGACAGGGCGTCGGGTTACGAGCAGTACTTC
CDR3: CASRGDRASGYEQYF

V: TRBV12-3/TRBV12-4
size: -
D: TRBD1
J: TRBJ1-5
DNA: TGTGCCAGCACATCAGGGGGCGATCAGCCCCAGCATTTT
CDR3: CASTSGGDQPQHF

V: TRBV28
size: once
D: TRBD1
J: TRBJ1-6
DNA: TGTGCCAGCACTCCGGGACAGGGCGGTTCACCCCTCCACTTT
CDR3: CASTPGQGGSPLHF

V: TRBV27
size: -
D: TRBD1
J: TRBJ2-3
DNA: TGTGCCAGCAGTTACGGGACAGGGGGCGTATCAGATACGCAGTATTTT
CDR3: CASSYGTGGVSDTQYF

V: TRBV7-9
size: -
D: -
J: TRBJ2-2
DNA: TGTGCCAGCAGCTTACTGGACAACCTACGCACCGGGGAGCTGTTTTTT
CDR3: CASSLLDNLRTGELFF

V: TRBV6-5
size: -
D: -
J: TRBJ2-1
DNA: TGTGCCATCGGGGTGGGGGCGACTTACAATGAGCAGTTCTTC
CDR3: CAIGVGATYNEQFF

V: TRBV6-6
size: -
D: -
J: TRBJ1-3
DNA: TGTGCCAGCAGGGGCGGGGGGACCTGGTCGGGAAACACCATATATTTT
CDR3: CASRGGGTWSGNTIYF

V: TRBV28
size: -
D: TRBD2
J: TRBJ2-7
DNA: TGTGCCAGCGCGGGGCTAGCGGATAACTACGAGCAGTACTTC
CDR3: CASAGLADNYEQYF